This TCR beta chain was documented in a study of blood T cell repertoires in COVID-19. For the study at large: The United States, Italy and Spain supplied acute and convalescent COVID-19 samples. PBMCs, B-cell-depleted T cells, or T cells were the source of the cDNA or gDNA that made up the material.

In the authors' workflow: The assay estimated nucleated cells by amplifying reference gene primers. Profiling relied on immunoSEQ multiplex PCR, and the TCRdb table lists in-frame clones only, not all of them. The DNA was the basis for D and trimming; V, J and clone size are from that table. This sample has about 250,000 clones; 70% to 90% occur once, and the top ten carry about 3%. The length of the CDR3 is 14 residues. Germline CDR1 MNHEY, CDR2 SVGAGI. V lost 7 bases and J lost 5; bases outside the gene matches: 8. The sample comprised peripheral blood. This clonotype originated in a woman aged 25 to 39 with active or convalescent COVID-19. The chain has TRBV6-5 and TRBJ1-2; 9 bases are a match to TRBD1. The CDR3 loop reads CASTPGQGGYGYTF. The CDR3 coding sequence is TGTGCCAGCACACCGGGACAGGGTGGTTATGGCTACACCTTC.